The 18 T cell receptor beta chains reported below all come from one sample, sequenced in a study of T cells expressing NK-cell markers. TCRdb processed the 5' RACE reads again and assigns one entry to each CDR3 protein, with no DNA. The table for this sample gives 140,000 or so distinct CDR3 sequences. Sequencing was performed on blood T cells: a sorted CD56 or NKG2C T cell subset, CD4+ or CD8+ T cells, or bulk PBMC T cells (not recorded which). These receptors originate from a man younger than 35 in good health.

This chain joins TRBV19 and TRBJ2-2; TCRdb outputs TRBD1, but without DNA this stays unchecked. CDR1 and CDR2 (germline): LNHDA, SQIVND (reference sequence). This CDR3 contains 17 residues. The chain's CDR3 is CASSTPEQTANTGELFF.

J is TRBJ1-1 and V is TRBV7-8; lacking DNA, the TRBD1 call made by TCRdb goes unchecked. Germline V gives CDR1 SGHVS, CDR2 FQNEAQ. The CDR3 covers 14 residues. The CDR3 reads CAARKGAMNTEAFF. The full variable domain, with the rest looked up from reference TRBV7-8 and TRBJ1-1, is GAGVSQSPRYKVAKRGQDVALRCDPISGHVSLFWYQQALGQGPEFLTYFQNEAQLDKSGLPSDRFFAERPEGSVSTLKIQRTQQEDSAVYLCAARKGAMNTEAFFGQGTRLTVV.

This chain joins TRBV7-6 and TRBJ2-5. The CDR3 is 14 amino acids. The germline CDR1 and CDR2 sequences are SGHVS and FNYEAQ. The CDR3 here is CASSLGGAFQTQYF. The variable domain in full, completed from reference TRBV7-6 and TRBJ2-5, reads GAGVSQSPRYKVTKRGQDVALRCDPISGHVSLYWYRQALGQGPEFLTYFNYEAQQDKSGLPNDRFSAERPEGSISTLTIQRTEQRDSAMYRCASSLGGAFQTQYFGPGTRLLVL.

This chain connects TRBV4-1 to TRBJ2-7; TCRdb returns TRBD2, unconfirmable since there is no DNA. This CDR3 contains 14 residues. Germline CDR1 reads MGHRA; CDR2 reads YSYEKL. CDR3 protein: CASSQLAEAYEQYF.

The chain is built from TRBV28 and TRBJ2-7; the TRBD1 assignment by TCRdb is unverifiable without DNA. The germline CDR1 and CDR2 sequences are MDHEN and SYDVKM. The CDR3 spans 15 residues. CDR3 sequence: CASSLGRGSSYEQYF.

The rearrangement links TRBV12-3 or TRBV12-4 to TRBJ2-3; TCRdb gives TRBD1 as the D gene, but with no DNA this cannot be confirmed. The CDR3 is 14 residues long. The CDR3 region is CATWDTISTDTQYF.

The chain links TRBV2 to TRBJ2-3; TCRdb picks TRBD1, but there is no DNA to check that call. Germline CDR1 is SNHLY and CDR2 is FYNNEI. This CDR3 comprises 14 residues. CDR3 loop: CASSGPGRGDTQYF.

V and J are TRBV7-9 and TRBJ2-5; absent DNA, TCRdb's TRBD2 call cannot be checked. CDR3 length: 17 residues. The V gene's germline CDR1 is SEHNR and CDR2 FQNEAQ (reference sequence). CDR3 amino acids: CASRHLSGGPGQETQYF. The full variable domain, with the rest looked up from reference TRBV7-9 and TRBJ2-5, is DTGVSQNPRHKITKRGQNVTFRCDPISEHNRLYWYRQTLGQGPEFLTYFQNEAQLEKSRLLSDRFSAERPKGSFSTLEIQRTEQGDSAMYLCASRHLSGGPGQETQYFGPGTRLLVL.

The chain recombines TRBV29-1 with TRBJ2-1; TCRdb picks TRBD1, but there is no DNA to check that call. Germline CDR1 reads SQVTM; CDR2 reads ANQGSEA. The CDR3 length is 13 residues. This chain's CDR3 is CSVGGESYNEQFF.

The V and J genes are TRBV27 and TRBJ2-3; the D gene TCRdb calls, TRBD2, cannot be checked with no DNA. The CDR3 is made up of 14 amino acids. Germline V CDR1 and CDR2: MNHEY, SMNVEV (reference sequence). The CDR3 region is CASSLGGKADTQYF.

This rearrangement joins TRBV27 to TRBJ2-3; the TCRdb D gene call, TRBD1, has no DNA to confirm it. Germline-derived CDR1 and CDR2 are MNHEY and SMNVEV (reference sequence). The CDR3 contains 13 residues. CDR3 amino acids: CASSWAGADTQYF.

CDR3 sequence: CSATGTEGDYGYTF. The rearrangement links TRBV29-1 to TRBJ1-2; the TCRdb D gene call, TRBD1, has no DNA to confirm it. The CDR3 contains 14 residues. Germline-derived CDR1 and CDR2 are SQVTM and ANQGSEA.

The J gene is TRBJ2-1, the V gene TRBV6-1; lacking DNA, the TRBD2 call made by TCRdb goes unchecked. CDR3 length: 13 amino acids. CDR1 and CDR2 from the germline V gene are MNHNS and SASEGT. The CDR3 reads CASSPSLVNEQFF.

CDR3 amino acids: CATSDRADLYNEQFF. The gene calls are TRBV24-1 and TRBJ2-1. CDR3 length: 15 amino acids. Per germline, CDR1 KGHDR and CDR2 SFDVKD.

The rearrangement joins TRBV29-1 to TRBJ2-5; TCRdb reports TRBD1, a call that lacks DNA to check it against. The CDR3 covers 14 residues. Germline V gives CDR1 SQVTM, CDR2 ANQGSEA. This CDR3 is CSAPGQGNQETQYF.

This chain connects TRBV6-5 to TRBJ2-3; the TCRdb call, TRBD2, lacks DNA for checking. The CDR3 has 16 residues. Looked up from germline, CDR1 is MNHEY and CDR2 is SVGAGI. CDR3 residues: CASSYSKREFVDTQYF.

The V and J genes are TRBV12-5 and TRBJ2-3. The CDR3 runs to 13 residues. The germline V gene encodes CDR1 LGHNT and CDR2 FRNRAP. The chain's CDR3 is CASGLPLADTQYF.

V gene TRBV20-1 combines with J gene TRBJ2-1; TCRdb reports TRBD1, a call that lacks DNA to check it against. The CDR3 runs to 16 residues. The germline CDR1 and CDR2 sequences are DFQATT and SNEGSKA (reference sequence). The CDR3: CSARGAGGRSYNEQFF.